This T cell receptor (beta chain) emerged from a study of response to subunit inactivated influenza vaccine. General study points: The authors offered the suggestion that each seasonal influenza vaccination recruits few new T cells.

The CDR3 has 15 amino acids. V lost 2 bases, J lost 7 bases, and 4 bases stayed unmatched. From germline, CDR1 is SGHDN and CDR2 FVKESK. As concerns this clonotype: The antigen is undetermined.

TCRdb processed the RT-PCR reads anew with MiXCR; each CDR3 protein has one entry. The repertoire holds about 500,000 distinct CDR3 sequences, with 16% as singletons. The rearrangement links TRBV14 to TRBJ1-6, with 8 bases matching TRBD1. The sequencing here drew on CD4+ T cells sorted from PBMCs, taken around 2 years after vaccination. This receptor was obtained from a man between 50 and 69 years old who received an inactivated influenza vaccine. The CDR3 nucleotides read TGTGCCAGCAGCCAAAGGACAGGGTTGAATTCACCCCTCCACTTT. This encodes CASSQRTGLNSPLHF.